This T cell receptor (beta chain) was sequenced during a study of Graves' ophthalmopathy and Graves' hyperthyroidism. This clonotype was detected many times. The authors amplified TCR beta CDR3 regions, and they did so from RNA transcripts for repertoire sequencing. First-round RT-PCR relied on HTBI primers, and a second-round multiplex PCR came next. A single record per CDR3 protein comes from TCRdb applying MiXCR to the multiplex PCR reads. The sample records 350,000 to 400,000 distinct CDR3 sequences, 15% being singletons. Germline CDR1 SGHVS, CDR2 FQNEAQ. Trimming cost V 0 bases and J 8 bases; bases outside gene matches: 12. This CDR3 contains 18 residues. Newly diagnosed hyperthyroidism donors, aged 18 to 65, duration under 2 months.

This clonotype was sampled from a young woman with stable Graves' hyperthyroidism. Sequencing used peripheral blood. The rearrangement links TRBV7-8 to TRBJ2-2; 10 nucleotides agree with TRBD1. DNA for the CDR3: TGTGCCAGCAGCTTAGCGACGGGACAGGGGACTGTCTCGGGGGAGCTGTTTTTT. This sequence encodes CASSLATGQGTVSGELFF.